This TCR beta chain derives from a study of cytomegalovirus exposure and HLA in healthy donors (dated by TCRdb to the late 2010s). Some background on the complete study: An earlier analysis of roughly 570 of the donors reported 250 to 300 Gb of sequence data and 100 million to 120 million unique TCR beta sequences obtained from approximately 180 million T cells. Roughly 300 gigabases of sequencing data and around 88 million unique TCR sequences made up an early release that covered fewer than 650 HLA-typed donors. The genetic ancestry cluster associated with self-reported Caucasian donors included about 81% of the roughly 390 genotyped donors. The aim of the study was to test whether cataloging public T cell receptors could identify signatures of past pathogen exposure. The study profiled the T cell repertoires of 550 to 700 subjects by immunosequencing and related them to cytomegalovirus serostatus. In addition to the first cohort of roughly 700 subjects, a separate validation cohort of 130 or so different subjects was used. To predict cytomegalovirus infection status, the study combined high-throughput TCR immunosequencing, statistical association of individual TCRs with disease status, and machine learning. A later analysis re-examined previously published TCR beta repertoires from 600 to 700 donors and added high-resolution HLA genotyping to investigate patterns of TCR occurrence. The later analysis used no new phenotypic data to find candidate immune exposures, relying instead on TCR beta sequences and their occurrence across donors. An earlier analysis of several hundred of the donors used high-throughput TCR beta sequencing to judge whether each TCR beta V gene segment behaved as functional or pseudogenic. Donor age, sex, ethnicity and CMV serostatus were compiled together with the repertoire data. A later genetic analysis used genome-wide SNP genotypes for about 60% of the roughly 700 donors, treating that subset as a discovery cohort. All discovery cohort repertoires had been generated on a single sequencing platform. Class I and class II HLA loci were covered by the typing at four-digit resolution. Typing coverage differed by locus: A, B, C, DRB1 and DQB1 were typed in roughly 620-630 donors, DQA1 in 500 to 550, DPA1 in 600 to 610, and DPB1 in 450 to 480. Five DR-DQ haplotypes were treated as single units for association and clustering because of strong linkage in the cohort. Among about 410 genotyped donors of the cohort, an average of about 220,000 unique TCR beta nucleotide sequences was sequenced per donor, of which about 20% were non-productive.

The cohort consisted of fewer than 700 healthy bone marrow donors. At the time of sampling, every cohort member was nominally healthy, though immune exposures that went unrecorded were likely present. The donor tested CMV seronegative and was one of the 352 seronegative cohort members. A peripheral blood sample was collected from each donor, and TCR beta sequencing was performed on peripheral blood mononuclear cells. Genomic DNA extraction from the blood cell samples was performed with the Qiagen DNeasy Blood Extraction Kit. The library was prepared using the immunoSEQ multiplex PCR assay. For the multiplex PCR, a mixture combining 60 forward primers for TCR Vbeta segments and 13 reverse primers for TCR Jbeta segments was used. The CDR3 region of rearranged TCR beta genes was amplified from genomic DNA by a multiplex PCR assay. The Illumina HiSeq System was used to sequence the amplified TCR beta libraries as 87-base-pair reads. As for the authors' bioinformatics: In a later analysis, 80 million or so unique TCR beta chains were counted across the 500 to 700 repertoires, and roughly 10 million of these chains were shared by at least two donors. A nearest-neighbor algorithm error-corrected the raw reads and collapsed the reads into unique sequences, merging closely related sequences to remove PCR and sequencing errors. V, D and J gene segments were assigned by aligning CDR3 sequences to IMGT reference sequences. Each retained sequence needed at least a six-nucleotide match to both a V gene segment and a J gene segment. A rearrangement was called productive if the CDR3 had no stop codons and remained in frame with V and J, and every other rearrangement was called non-productive. Following IMGT convention, CDR3 was defined as the stretch from the second conserved V-encoded cysteine to the conserved J-encoded phenylalanine. The earlier analysis of about 610 of the donors excluded sequences that lacked an unambiguous match to a single V gene segment. An earlier analysis of some 500 of the donors classified V segments as functional when productive rearrangements were above 56.7% and as segregating when the standard deviation between donors was above 5%. A statistical classification framework was built for diagnosing cytomegalovirus status from the catalog of TCR beta chain sequences. A later analysis assigned V and J genes by comparing TCR nucleotide sequences with IMGT/GENE-DB human TR gene sequences. A later analysis assigned CDR3 sequences and most-parsimonious VDJ recombination scenarios with the TCRdist pipeline. In a later analysis, each TCR beta chain was defined by its CDR3 amino acid sequence together with its V-gene family, and reads without a unique V-gene family were excluded. A later analysis removed 450 to 600 highly shared, low-generation-probability nucleotide sequences to deal with suspected cross-contamination and a sequencing artifact. In a later analysis, a clonal expansion index was calculated for each public chain from normalized within-repertoire ranks of inferred template counts. In a later analysis, generation probabilities were computed with a VDJ recombination model fitted to out-of-frame rearrangements, and the resulting probabilities were checked against IGoR. Hypergeometric tests were used in a later analysis to score TCR-TCR, TCR-HLA and TCR-CMV co-occurrence, with a repertoire-size bias correction applied to the TCR pairs. A later analysis estimated false discovery rates by permuting HLA or CMV assignments 20 times. In a later analysis, co-occurring TCRs were grouped with DBSCAN, and TCRdist sequence similarity was added when clustering was performed within HLA-allele-positive subsets. For co-occurrence clustering, repertoires with fewer than 30,000 or more than 120,000 public chains were excluded, along with five or six repertoires with anomalous nucleotide sharing. In its TCRdb copy, this immuneACCESS table keeps in-frame sequences only and misses some clones. Where compared with another copy, unresolved V genes explain less than half of these, and the others have no known cause. V, J and clone size reflect that table, while D and trimming were determined from the DNA. Recorded for this sample are under 250,000 clones; roughly 80% of them occurred a single time. Clones ranked in the top ten supply 1.7% of the sample.

Overall study outcomes, separate from this receptor: A further reported finding was that TCR beta sequences accurately predicted the HLA-A and HLA-B alleles for most subjects in the first cohort. Across donors, most TCR sequences were observed very rarely, whereas some public TCRs were present in many individuals. HLA typing was unavailable for some donors at each locus, so association tests used only the typed subset. Immune exposure information for the cohort was limited to CMV serostatus. Cytomegalovirus status was reported to be diagnosed by the classifier with high specificity and sensitivity in both the original and validation cohorts. In an earlier analysis of approximately 600 of the donors, most TCR beta V segments were observed in productive rearrangements about 87% or about 30% of the time, broadly matching IMGT annotations. A later analysis reported that several top co-occurrence clusters appeared linked to parvovirus B19, influenza, CMV and Epstein-Barr virus. When HLA alleles, especially DR and DQ, strongly co-occurred, attributing TCR associations to individual alleles was difficult. In a later analysis, HLA-associated TCR beta chains were found to be more clonally expanded and to have lower generation probabilities than equally common non-associated chains. Compared with the approximately 720-donor mean, donors in an Asian-associated ancestry cluster had fewer N-insertions in productive TCRs, according to a later genetic analysis. Most CMV-associated TCR beta chains appeared to be HLA-restricted in a later analysis, and the HLA associations seemed to be driven largely by CMV exposure. In a later analysis, the rate of TCR association differed among HLA loci, with DRB1 alleles having the most associated TCRs and HLA-C alleles having the fewest. Correlated functional status among segregating V segments might be attributable to linkage disequilibrium, but an unknown experimental factor could not be ruled out. Only TCR beta chains were sequenced in this cohort, and the absence of alpha or paired-chain data limited detectable features. At a false discovery rate of 0.05, a later analysis linked about 16,000 TCR beta sequences to specific HLA alleles. In the study, 150 to 200 TCR beta chains were listed as associated with cytomegalovirus. Sequencing depth was assumed to be roughly uniform across donors in the presence/absence analyses, though that assumption may not hold. A cluster of highly shared sequence variants was judged likely to represent a technical artifact of the sequencing pipeline. According to the authors, the approach could potentially be generalized to other disease states and immunological phenotypes. An association between a missense DCLRE1C variant and V-gene and J-gene trimming of TCR beta chains was found in a later genetic analysis and replicated in an independent cohort. In vitro tests confirmed that a few of the cytomegalovirus-associated TCR beta chains recognize cytomegalovirus antigens. Because counts were too low, around 17 rarely observed V segments, including chromosome 9 orphons, were left out of the earlier analysis of some 640 of the donors.

Turning to this clone: Its recognized antigen is unknown. Base qualities are missing; no much larger clone stands one base away.

The receptor was isolated from a man aged 50-60 years in good health and CMV-seronegative. Sequenced input: PBMCs.

The nucleotide sequence reads as follows: TGTGCCAGCAGCTTAAGGGGCATGAACACTGAAGCTTTCTTT. It translates to CASSLRGMNTEAFF. This chain joins TRBV11-2 to TRBJ1-1, with TRBD1 tentatively as D gene (5 bases match). There are 14 amino acids in the CDR3, from cysteine to phenylalanine inclusive. The kept DNA is CDR3 alone, 42 bases in frame from the first base. The germline V gene sets CDR1 to SGHAT and CDR2 to FQNNGV. The junction shows trimming of 2 bases on V and 0 bases on J, plus 7 bases between the germline ends.